This T cell receptor beta chain appears in the sequencing data of a study of T-cell memory formation after mild COVID-19. The table lists this clonotype with many counts. The V gene's germline CDR1 is MDHEN and CDR2 SYDVKM. CDR3 length equals 13 residues. V gave up 5 bases and J gave up 12 bases, with 20 bases separating them. TCRdb redid the calling of the 5' RACE reads with MiXCR, one entry per CDR3 protein. The sample yields about 320,000 distinct CDR3 sequences, approximately 15% seen once. The TCR originated in a man aged 18 to 29 who had mild COVID-19 (a few samples of this study predate the infection). Cell type and time point are not known. The chain recombines TRBV28 with TRBJ2-7; no reliable D call. Sequencing used PBMCs or a T cell subset sorted from them (not recorded which). The CDR3: CASSLTATGGVYF. The CDR3 DNA follows: TGTGCCAGCAGTCTAACGGCGACGGGTGGGGTGTACTTC.